This entry concerns a single T cell receptor (beta chain). V dropped 5 bases and J dropped 3; count of bases not matched to a gene: 2. This CDR3 comprises 15 residues. Germline CDR1 is SGHVS and CDR2 is FQNEAQ. The data were obtained in a study of blood T cell repertoires in COVID-19. Study details: Researchers got acute and convalescent COVID-19 samples from the United States, Italy and Spain. T cells, B-cell-depleted T cells, or PBMCs supplied cDNA or gDNA.

Original data processing: Reference gene primers were amplified, and this amplification served to estimate nucleated cell counts. TCRdb's table, derived via immunoSEQ multiplex PCR, lists solely in-frame clones and lacks some. For V, J and clone size, that table is used; D and trimming come from the DNA. This table has 60,000 to 75,000 clones, roughly 87% appearing once. Sequenced: peripheral blood. The receptor's source is a woman older than 75 with acute or convalescent COVID-19. The chain couples TRBV7-8 to TRBJ2-1, with 12 bases matching TRBD2. The CDR3 is CASSPLAGGYNEQFF. In nucleotides, the CDR3 is TGTGCCAGCAGCCCACTAGCGGGGGGCTACAATGAGCAGTTCTTC.